This T cell receptor beta chain emerged from a study of OX40 agonist ivuxolimab in advanced cancers. CDR3 length: 15 residues. Losses at the gene ends were 6 bases for V and 7 bases for J; bases not matched to a gene: 11. The V gene's germline CDR1 is MDHEN and CDR2 SYDVKM. Produced via immunoSEQ multiplex PCR; TCRdb's table is partial and in-frame only. The sample lists around 70,000 clones; around 85% were seen once. The input for sequencing was CD4+ or CD8+ T cells sorted from blood, taken in a trial of the OX40 agonist ivuxolimab. The V gene is TRBV28, the J gene TRBJ1-3; 8 bases line up with TRBD1. The sequence was obtained from an adult with an advanced solid tumor such as melanoma, head and neck, liver or kidney cancer. CDR3 loop: CASSLGQGRANTIYF. The CDR3 DNA is TGTGCCAGCAGCCTAGGACAGGGAAGGGCCAACACCATATATTTT.